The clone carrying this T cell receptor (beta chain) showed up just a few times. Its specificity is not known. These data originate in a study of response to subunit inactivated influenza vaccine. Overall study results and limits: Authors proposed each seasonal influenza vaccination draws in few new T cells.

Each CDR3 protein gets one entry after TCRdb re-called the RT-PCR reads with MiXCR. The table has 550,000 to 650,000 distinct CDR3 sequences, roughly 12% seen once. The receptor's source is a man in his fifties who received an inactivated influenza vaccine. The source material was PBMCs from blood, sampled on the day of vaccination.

In DNA, the CDR3 is TGTGCCAGCAGCTTAGCAGGACAGGGCAATCAGCCCCAGCATTTT. Translated: CASSLAGQGNQPQHF. The chain is built from TRBV7-2 and TRBJ1-5; 7 bases map to TRBD1. This CDR3 is built from 15 residues. Germline lookup yields CDR1 SGHTA and CDR2 FQGNSA. V lost 0 bases to trimming and J lost 2 bases; unmatched junction nucleotides: 1. Drawing the rest from reference TRBV7-2 and TRBJ1-5, the complete variable domain is GAGVSQSPSNKVTEKGKDVELRCDPISGHTALYWYRQSLGQGLEFLIYFQGNSAPDKSGLPSDRFSAERTGGSVSTLTIQRTQQEDSAVYLCASSLAGQGNQPQHFGDGTRLSIL.